This T cell receptor beta chain was sequenced for a study of blood T cell repertoires in COVID-19 (TCRdb year 2020). Study-wide context: The collaborator samples originated in the United States, Italy and Spain and spanned the acute and convalescent phases of COVID-19. The material from the prospective study consisted of cDNA or gDNA derived from T cells, B-cell-depleted T cells, or PBMCs. Deeply sampled blood TCRbeta repertoires from subjects exposed to, actively infected with, or recovered from COVID-19 were included in the dataset. The repertoires were released in a freely available public database intended as a resource for research on the immune response to SARS-CoV-2. The samples were drawn from the first 160 participants of the ongoing ImmuneRACE study and from over a thousand subjects provided by 6 global collaborators. A de-identified subject ID, COVID-19 status, age in years and sex were almost always included in the sample metadata. HLA class I and class II types, where available, came from metadata supplied by the sample provider rather than from assay-based typing. Results and caveats for the whole study, not just this receptor: Clinical and demographic metadata were provided uncurated, with the amount varying by source and participant.

This clone turned up a few times. Its antigen is still unknown. The sample holds no much larger clone one base away, and base qualities are not on file. TCRbeta CDR3 regions were amplified from genomic DNA by means of the immunoSEQ Assay, a bias-controlled multiplex PCR. The study's processing was this. The number of nucleated cells in each sample was estimated from the amplification of reference gene primers within the assay. Sequence reads were collapsed and filtered to measure the absolute abundance of every unique TCRbeta CDR3 rearrangement. Productive Simpson clonality was computed per sample as the square root of Simpson's diversity index over productive rearrangements. TCRdb stores this immuneACCESS table with in-frame sequences only. Part of the clones is absent; in the studies checked, under half of the shortfall reflects unresolved V genes, and no reason is known for the rest. V and J calls and clone size follow that table, whereas D and trimming were derived from the DNA. This sample lists approximately 300,000 clones; over 75% were detected once. Jointly, the top ten make up under 5% of the sample.

V ends up 0 bases short and J 7 bases short, with an unmatched junction base count of 3. The CDR3 covers 14 residues, taking in both the cysteine and the phenylalanine. Here the CDR3 DNA is all that survives: 42 bases in frame from base 1. From the germline V gene, CDR1 is SGHTA and CDR2 is FQGNSA. The collaborating institutions used their own protocols to collect whole blood in K2EDTA tubes. Collaborator samples were shipped for TCRbeta analysis as frozen whole blood, isolated PBMCs, or DNA extracted from either sample type. Sequenced: peripheral blood. The rearrangement combines TRBV7-2 with TRBJ2-1, and TRBD2 matches 7 of the central bases. The clonotype originates from a woman between 50 and 59 years old with active or convalescent COVID-19. For the CDR3, the sequence is CASSLASGRNEQFF. DNA sequence: TGTGCCAGCAGCTTAGCTAGCGGGCGAAATGAGCAGTTCTTC.